A selection of T cell receptor beta chains follows, all from one sample in a study of T cell repertoires in cytomegalovirus infection. For these receptors, no antigen is known. TCRdb reprocessed the reads with MiXCR, giving one entry per CDR3 protein. Among some 900,000 distinct CDR3 sequences listed, 30% to 35% were seen once. Sequenced here: cultured CD8+ T cells from PBMCs, sampled from culture after CMV antigen stimulation. These receptors came from a human donor in good health (CMV status not recorded). Some clones in this sample may be carry-over from other donors' samples. The CDR3 runs from the conserved cysteine through the conserved F or W. D genes are given only for firm matches. Some rows have no size entry. The others give once, few or many, or a class for an expanded clone.

V gene,D gene,clone size,CDR3 protein
TRBV4-3,-,many,CASSQGGGSVGEAFF
TRBV5-4,-,-,CASSLSTVANYDYTF
TRBV4-1,-,-,CASSHPGNMNTEAFF
TRBV12-3/TRBV12-4,-,-,CASSFGRLGYTF
TRBV7-2,-,-,CASSLPGGIMNTEAFF
TRBV4-3,TRBD2,many,CASSPAGGTDTQYF
TRBV7-2,TRBD1,few,CASSLAGTGGLNQPQHF
TRBV5-1,TRBD2,-,CASRLADSYNEQFF
TRBV15,TRBD1,-,CATSFDRAGRTGELFF
TRBV4-1,-,-,CASSQVGPHDSLHF
TRBV9,TRBD1,-,CASSFAPDRAGETQYF
TRBV7-6,TRBD1,-,CASSTLWGDSTNYGYTF
TRBV4-1,TRBD1,many,CASSQWTGSVSGANVLTF
TRBV7-9,TRBD1,few,CASSAPDKGADGYTF
TRBV7-9,-,-,CASRRTPGEETQYF
TRBV12-3/TRBV12-4,-,-,CASSATGYGYTF
TRBV6-1,TRBD1,few,CASTEDRGHLGYGYTF
TRBV3-1,TRBD2,few,CASSPTSGVYRGVYNEQFF
TRBV12-3/TRBV12-4,TRBD1,many,CASRPRDRPYNEQFF
TRBV12-3/TRBV12-4,TRBD2,-,CASSLVLASGFTGELFF
TRBV7-9,TRBD1,once,CASSFRDRGDTEAFF
TRBV6-5,-,-,CASSSGQFNTGELFF
TRBV19,-,-,CASSIGQSLQFF
TRBV19,TRBD2,-,CASSRAGGPYNEQFF
TRBV10-3,-,few,CAISLQGGRTEAFF
TRBV19,-,few,CASSMWQGVQPQHF
TRBV12-3/TRBV12-4,-,many,CASSWTVNQPQHF
TRBV6-2/TRBV6-3,TRBD1,few,CASRGDRAETQYF
TRBV27,TRBD2,-,CASSPGGGGLQETQYF
TRBV6-1,-,few,CAGGYGSYNEQFF
TRBV12-3/TRBV12-4,TRBD1,many,CASRDRVLTEEAFF
TRBV10-3,-,few,CAISDIPVGETQYF
TRBV6-5,-,few,CASSYTGANVLTF
TRBV11-2,TRBD2,-,CASSLDPGGDQETQYF
TRBV6-8,-,-,CASSYGPGGDHYGYTF
TRBV6-5,TRBD1,-,CASSYQRQGGGYTF
TRBV7-9,TRBD1,-,CASSLSTGGEKLFF
TRBV6-6,TRBD2,-,CASSYSGLAGSYNEQFF
TRBV10-3,-,-,CAISGAGVGTEAFF
TRBV10-3,-,-,CAISGENSYEQYF
TRBV9,-,-,CASSAGVRGGANVLTF
TRBV27,TRBD2,few,CASSLSGSGGALVGTDTQYF
TRBV7-6,-,few,CASSSTTATNEKLFF
TRBV4-1,-,-,CASSQSSRSEKLFF